The source of this T cell receptor (beta chain) is a study of T-cell reconstitution after alpha-beta-depleted transplantation in children. Researchers prepared the TCRbeta library using unique molecular identifiers, the study reports. TCRdb independently ran MiXCR on the PCR reads; one entry per CDR3 protein. The sample contains a few hundred thousand distinct CDR3 sequences, about 17% of which appear only once. The CDR3 is made up of 13 amino acids. CDR1 and CDR2 (germline): SQVTM, ANQGSEA. Trimming took off 7 bases at V and 3 bases at J, with 12 bases between the two ends. This clonotype has just a few counts.

The sequences come from PBMCs from the stem cell graft donor, collected from the stem cell graft. The chain combines TRBV29-1 with TRBJ1-4, with D unresolved. This sequence originates from a human donor who donated a stem cell graft to a child with acute lymphoblastic leukemia. CDR3 sequence: CSARMEANEKLFF. The CDR3 DNA sequence: TGCAGCGCCAGGATGGAGGCTAATGAAAAACTGTTTTTT.